Shown below are 19 T cell receptor beta chains from a single sample sequenced in a study of blood T cell repertoires in COVID-19. The assay was immunoSEQ multiplex PCR, and TCRdb's table has in-frame clones only and misses some. The table has tens of thousands of clones, around 80% seen once. Sequenced sample: peripheral blood. The receptors were sampled from a human donor in a cohort sampled during active COVID-19.

The chain has TRBV6-2 or TRBV6-3 and TRBJ2-6, with 8 bases fitting TRBD1. The CDR3 has 16 residues. V was clipped by 5 bases and J by 2 bases; unmatched bases: 5. Per the germline V gene, CDR1 is MNHEY and CDR2 is SVGEGT. In DNA form, the CDR3 reads TGTGCCAGCAGTACGTCAGGGGGCGCTGGGGCCAACGTCCTGACTTTC. Its translation: CASSTSGGAGANVLTF.

J is TRBJ2-7 and V is TRBV19; 7 nucleotides agree with TRBD2. V shed 5 bases and J 0 bases; nucleotides not matched to a gene: 19. The CDR3 extends over 19 amino acids. Looked up from germline, CDR1 is LNHDA and CDR2 is SQIVND (reference sequence). In DNA, the CDR3 is TGTGCCAGTAGTGCGTGGGGGATCCAGCGGGAAGGTCGCTCCTACGAGCAGTACTTC. Its translation: CASSAWGIQREGRSYEQYF.

The J gene is TRBJ1-4, the V gene TRBV10-3; no reliable D call. The V gene lost 0 bases and the J gene lost 11 bases, with 13 bases spanning the gap. The CDR3 sequence is 14 residues long. Germline CDR1 reads ENHRY; CDR2 reads SYGVKD. In DNA, the CDR3 is TGTGCCATCAGTGAGTCGATTGGGAGTCAGAAACTGTTTTTT. Translating gives CAISESIGSQKLFF.

The chain combines TRBV18 with TRBJ2-2; perhaps TRBD1 as D (6 bases). Trimming removed 6 bases from V and 5 bases from J, with 13 bases in between. CDR3 size: 14 residues. Germline CDR1 reads KGHSH; CDR2 reads LQKENI. The CDR3 sequence is CASSPGTLTGELFF. The CDR3 DNA sequence: TGTGCCAGCTCGCCCGGGACACTTACCGGGGAGCTGTTTTTT.

This clone was counted a single time. This sequence joins TRBV6-6 and TRBJ2-1; D is uncertain. CDR1 and CDR2 (germline): MNHNY, SVGAGI (reference sequence). Between the trimmed V and J ends, which lost 6 bases and 0 bases, there was a span of 6 bases. The CDR3 covers 13 residues. In DNA, the CDR3 is TGTGCCAGCAGGTCTAGCTCCTACAATGAGCAGTTCTTC. As protein: CASRSSSYNEQFF.

The chain is built from TRBV11-3 and TRBJ2-1, with 7 nucleotides matching TRBD1. The CDR3 extends over 15 amino acids. Germline lookup yields CDR1 SGHNT and CDR2 YENEEA. J gave up 4 bases and V 1 base, and 4 bases lay outside the gene matches. The DNA for the CDR3 is TGTGCCAGCAGCTTAGGGGACAGCTTATACAATGAGCAGTTCTTC. Residues: CASSLGDSLYNEQFF.

A single count supports this clone. The V gene is TRBV13, the J gene TRBJ1-1; D ambiguous. V lost 2 bases, J lost 0 bases, and 13 bases lay in between. The V gene's germline CDR1 is PRHDT and CDR2 FYEKMQ (reference sequence). This CDR3 has 16 residues. In DNA, the CDR3 is TGTGCCAGCAGCTTATACGGTAGATCCATGAACACTGAAGCTTTCTTT. Its translation is CASSLYGRSMNTEAFF.

The count of this clone is one. The chain has TRBV7-8 and TRBJ2-3; 11 positions match TRBD2. With 4 bases clipped from V and 1 base from J, the junction kept 13 bases outside the gene matches. This CDR3 has 19 residues. The germline CDR1 and CDR2 sequences are SGHVS and FQNEAQ. CDR3 DNA sequence: TGTGCCAGCAGCTCTATAGCGGGGGGGCTTCTGGCTGGCACAGATACGCAGTATTTT. Translating it yields CASSSIAGGLLAGTDTQYF.

This chain connects TRBV6-5 to TRBJ1-4, with TRBD1 identical over 7 bases. The junction had 0 bases not matched to a gene; V was cut back by 0 bases and J by 8 bases. In germline, CDR1 is MNHEY, CDR2 SVGAGI. This CDR3 has 13 residues. The CDR3 spells CASSYSDREKLFF. The CDR3 coding sequence is TGTGCCAGCAGTTACTCGGACAGGGAAAAACTGTTTTTT.

The chain uses TRBV5-1 and TRBJ2-3, with a tentative D call TRBD2 (6 bases). CDR1 SGHRS and CDR2 YFSETQ come from the germline V gene. This CDR3 spans 17 amino acids. With 0 bases removed from V and 0 bases from J, the gap between germline ends came to 14 bases. The DNA for the CDR3 is TGCGCCAGCAGCTTGGTGGCTAGCGCCTCTAGCACAGATACGCAGTATTTT. Residues: CASSLVASASSTDTQYF. The full variable domain, in which reference TRBV5-1 and TRBJ2-3 provide the parts outside the CDR3, is KAGVTQTPRYLIKTRGQQVTLSCSPISGHRSVSWYQQTPGQGLQFLFEYFSETQRNKGNFPGRFSGRQFSNSRSEMNVSTLELGDSALYLCASSLVASASSTDTQYFGPGTRLTVL.

The gene calls are TRBV5-1 and TRBJ2-1; 7 nucleotides match TRBD1. CDR1 is SGHRS, CDR2 YFSETQ, per germline. The junction had 10 bases not matched to a gene; V was cut back by 4 bases and J by 6 bases. The CDR3 totals 15 residues. The CDR3: CASSHEPYRGNEQFF. The CDR3 region has the DNA TGCGCCAGCAGCCACGAACCGTACAGGGGCAATGAGCAGTTCTTC.

This chain connects TRBV5-4 to TRBJ1-3; TRBD1 aligns across 8 bases. V lost 4 bases to trimming and J lost 4 bases; unmatched junction nucleotides: 19. Germline V gene sequence: CDR1 SGHNT, CDR2 YYREEE (reference sequence). CDR3 length: 19 amino acids. The CDR3 nucleotides are TGTGCCAGCAGCCGAATGGAGGGGCAGGGGGCGAAGGGAGGAAACACCATATATTTT. Amino acids: CASSRMEGQGAKGGNTIYF.

In its sample, this clone was seen once. The junction does not match germline at one end; this may be a read error. The chain employs TRBV6-5 and TRBJ2-3, with 9 bases matching TRBD2. This CDR3 comprises 15 residues. Germline V CDR1 and CDR2: MNHEY, SVGAGI. The CDR3 region has the DNA TGTGCCAGCAGTCACTCTAGCGGGGACACAGATACGCAGTATTTT. Its protein is CASSHSSGDTDTQYF.

The rearrangement uses TRBV7-9 and TRBJ2-7, with 8 bases identical to TRBD1. CDR1 and CDR2 from the germline V gene are SEHNR and FQNEAQ (reference sequence). V was clipped by 7 bases and J by 3 bases; unmatched bases: 8. CDR3 length equals 14 residues. CDR3 nucleotides: TGTGCCAGCACTCGGACGGACAGGGACTACGAGCAGTACTTC. This translates into CASTRTDRDYEQYF.

The chain couples TRBV24-1 to TRBJ2-3; the D gene is possibly TRBD1 (5 bases). The CDR3 totals 15 residues. CDR1 and CDR2 (germline): KGHDR, SFDVKD. V lost 2 bases and J lost 3, with 11 bases in between. The CDR3 DNA follows: TGTGCCACCAGTGATTCAGGGCAGGAGACAGATACGCAGTATTTT. Translation: CATSDSGQETDTQYF.

CDR3 DNA sequence: TGTGCCAGCAGTGAAGCGCTCCGGGGAGGGTCCTATAATTCACCCCTCCACTTT. It translates to CASSEALRGGSYNSPLHF. J is TRBJ1-6 and V is TRBV6-1; D is unresolved. The CDR3 spans 18 residues. V lost 0 bases and J lost 1, with 13 bases in between. Germline V gene lookup returns CDR1 MNHNS and CDR2 SASEGT.

J is TRBJ2-2 and V is TRBV11-2, with D perhaps matching TRBD1 (5 bases). V shed 5 bases and J shed 7 bases, with 14 bases lying between them. The germline V gene encodes CDR1 SGHAT and CDR2 FQNNGV. The CDR3 has 14 amino acids. CDR3 residues: CASSRQGTIGELFF. CDR3 in DNA: TGTGCCAGCAGCCGGCAGGGTACGATCGGGGAGCTGTTTTTT.

V is TRBV19 and J is TRBJ2-2; tentative D call: TRBD2 (5 bases). Germline-derived CDR1 and CDR2 are LNHDA and SQIVND (reference sequence). The CDR3 is 17 amino acids. V dropped 3 bases and J dropped 3 bases, with 17 bases sitting between them. Written as DNA, the CDR3 is TGTGCCAGTAGTATTGAGCTATCTAGCACGCACACCGGGGAGCTGTTTTTT. Translation: CASSIELSSTHTGELFF. Filled out from reference TRBV19 and TRBJ2-2, the complete variable domain reads DGGITQSPKYLFRKEGQNVTLSCEQNLNHDAMYWYRQDPGQGLRLIYYSQIVNDFQKGDIAEGYSVSREKKESFPLTVTSAQKNPTAFYLCASSIELSSTHTGELFFGEGSRLTVL.

The chain uses TRBV18 and TRBJ2-1; 11 bases align to TRBD2. The ends lost 5 bases at V and 2 bases at J; junction bases unmatched: 5. From germline, CDR1 is KGHSH and CDR2 LQKENI. This CDR3 contains 16 residues. This chain's CDR3 is CASSAYSGGAYNEQFF. CDR3 sequence (DNA): TGTGCCAGCTCAGCCTATAGCGGGGGGGCCTACAATGAGCAGTTCTTC.